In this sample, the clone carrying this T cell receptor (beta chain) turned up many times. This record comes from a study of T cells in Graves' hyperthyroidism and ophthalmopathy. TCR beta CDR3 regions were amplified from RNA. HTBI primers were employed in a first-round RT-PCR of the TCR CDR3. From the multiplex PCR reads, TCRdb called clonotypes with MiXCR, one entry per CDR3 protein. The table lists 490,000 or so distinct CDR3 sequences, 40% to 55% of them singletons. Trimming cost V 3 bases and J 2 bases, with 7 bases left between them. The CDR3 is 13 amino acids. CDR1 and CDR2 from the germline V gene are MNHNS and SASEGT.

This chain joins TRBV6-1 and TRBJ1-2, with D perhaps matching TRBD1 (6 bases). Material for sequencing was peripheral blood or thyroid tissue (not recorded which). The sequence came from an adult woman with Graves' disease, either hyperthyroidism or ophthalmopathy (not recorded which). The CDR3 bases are TGTGCCAGCAGTGAGGACAGCAACTATGGCTACACCTTC. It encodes CASSEDSNYGYTF.